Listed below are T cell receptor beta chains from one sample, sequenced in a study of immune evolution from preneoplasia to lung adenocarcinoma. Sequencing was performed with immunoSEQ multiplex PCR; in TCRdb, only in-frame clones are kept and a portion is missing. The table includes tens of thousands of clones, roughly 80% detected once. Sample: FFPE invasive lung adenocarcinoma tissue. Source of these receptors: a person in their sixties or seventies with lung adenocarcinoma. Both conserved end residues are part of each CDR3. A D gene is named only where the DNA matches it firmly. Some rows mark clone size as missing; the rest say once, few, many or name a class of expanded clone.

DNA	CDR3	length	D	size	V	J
TGCAGCGTTGAAGATCTAGGGACGGAGGTACAGTACTTC	CSVEDLGTEVQYF	13	-	-	TRBV29-1	TRBJ2-7
TGTGCCAGCAGCTTTCGGACAGGAGAAGCCTACGAGCAGTACTTC	CASSFRTGEAYEQYF	15	TRBD1	few	TRBV4-2	TRBJ2-7
TGTGCCAGCAGCGTAGGGGAGCGGGAGAGCCATGAGCAGTTCTTC	CASSVGERESHEQFF	15	TRBD2	-	TRBV9	TRBJ2-1
TGTGCCAGCAGCAAAACAGGGATCGGTCAGCCCCAGCATTTT	CASSKTGIGQPQHF	14	-	once	TRBV2	TRBJ1-5
TGCAGCGTTGGGGGGGCGGGCTCCTACAATGAGCAGTTCTTC	CSVGGAGSYNEQFF	14	-	-	TRBV29-1	TRBJ2-1
TGCAGCGTTCCCCCCGGGAAGAACACTGAAGCTTTCTTT	CSVPPGKNTEAFF	13	-	few	TRBV29-1	TRBJ1-1
TGTGCCAGCAGCCGAAACGAGGCAGATACGCAGTATTTT	CASSRNEADTQYF	13	-	few	TRBV11-2	TRBJ2-3
TGTGCCAGCTCACAGTACAGGAACACCGGGGAGCTGTTTTTT	CASSQYRNTGELFF	14	-	-	TRBV18	TRBJ2-2
TGTGCCAGCAGCACCACAGGGGCGAGCAATCAGCCCCAGCATTTT	CASSTTGASNQPQHF	15	TRBD1	once	TRBV7-2	TRBJ1-5
TGTGCCAGCAGTTCCATTAGCGGGAGTTCCTACAATGAGCAGTTCTTC	CASSSISGSSYNEQFF	16	TRBD2	-	TRBV27	TRBJ2-1
TGTGCCAGCAGTTTTGAGGCCGCGGTAGGGGAGCTGTTTTTT	CASSFEAAVGELFF	14	-	-	TRBV28	TRBJ2-2
TGTGCCAGCAGTGAAGAGACTAGCGGGACCTACGAGCAGTACTTC	CASSEETSGTYEQYF	15	TRBD2	-	TRBV6-1	TRBJ2-7
TGTGCCAGCAGCTCGCACACCGGGGAGCTGTTTTTT	CASSSHTGELFF	12	-	-	TRBV25-1	TRBJ2-2
TGCGCCAGCACTTTTACAGGGAGCACAGATACGCAGTATTTT	CASTFTGSTDTQYF	14	-	once	TRBV10-2	TRBJ2-3
TGTGCCAGCAGCCGAGCGTTCGGGACATTCACCTACGAGCAGTACTTC	CASSRAFGTFTYEQYF	16	-	-	TRBV14	TRBJ2-7
TGTGCCAGCAGCTTCGATTCTGGGCGCGAGCAGTACTTC	CASSFDSGREQYF	13	-	-	TRBV11-3	TRBJ2-7
TGTGCCAGCTCACCGGGGCAGGGAACATATCCGTACTTC	CASSPGQGTYPYF	13	-	-	TRBV18	TRBJ2-5
TGTGCCAGCAGCGCCGGACTAGCGGGAGGGCCTCCCCATACGCAGTATTTT	CASSAGLAGGPPHTQYF	17	TRBD2	-	TRBV13	TRBJ2-3
TGTGCCAGCAGTATAGGGACCGCCTATGGCTACACCTTC	CASSIGTAYGYTF	13	-	-	TRBV6-1	TRBJ1-2
TGTGCCAGCAGCCGCTTGGGGGGCACAGATACGCAGTATTTT	CASSRLGGTDTQYF	14	-	-	TRBV11-2	TRBJ2-3
TGTGCCAGCTCAACGTCCACGGACTGGGTTGAGGGTGAAGCTTTCTTT	CASSTSTDWVEGEAFF	16	-	-	TRBV18	TRBJ1-1
TGTGCCAGCAGTAGGACCTTCTCCTACGAGCAGTACTTC	CASSRTFSYEQYF	13	-	-	TRBV2	TRBJ2-7
TGTGCCAGCAGCTTAATGATGCGGGAAGCCTCCTACGAGCAGTACTTC	CASSLMMREASYEQYF	16	-	-	TRBV7-6	TRBJ2-7
TGTGCCAGCAGCACAGGGTTGCACCAAGACAATGAGCAGTTCTTC	CASSTGLHQDNEQFF	15	-	-	TRBV11-3	TRBJ2-1
TGCGCCAGCAAGACCCCCGGGGGAGAGACCCAGTACTTC	CASKTPGGETQYF	13	-	once	TRBV5-1	TRBJ2-5
TGTGCCAGCAGCTCGGACAGGGGATACGAGCAGTACTTC	CASSSDRGYEQYF	13	TRBD1	few	TRBV7-2	TRBJ2-7
TGTGCCAGCAGCAGACTAGCGGGCGGGGAGCTGTTTTTT	CASSRLAGGELFF	13	TRBD2	-	TRBV28	TRBJ2-2
TGTGCCAGTAGTATTGGCAGGGCGAACACTGAAGCTTTCTTT	CASSIGRANTEAFF	14	-	-	TRBV19	TRBJ1-1
TGTGCCAGCAGCGCGAACGGACTAGTACAGATCTACGAGCAGTACTTC	CASSANGLVQIYEQYF	16	TRBD2	-	TRBV7-8	TRBJ2-7
TGTGCCACCAGCATGACACCTTATAGCAATCAGCCCCAGCATTTT	CATSMTPYSNQPQHF	15	-	-	TRBV15	TRBJ1-5
TGTGCCAGCGGACAGGCAAGCACAGATACGCAGTATTTT	CASGQASTDTQYF	13	TRBD1	-	TRBV11-2	TRBJ2-3
TGTGCCAGCTCACCAGGGCCGGACTACGAGCAGTACTTC	CASSPGPDYEQYF	13	-	medium-sized	TRBV18	TRBJ2-7
TGCGCCAGCAGCCCTGATCCGCTCACAGATACGCAGTATTTT	CASSPDPLTDTQYF	14	-	-	TRBV5-1	TRBJ2-3
TGCGCCAGCAGTGAGTCGCTAGCGGTTGGGGATACGCAGTATTTT	CASSESLAVGDTQYF	15	TRBD2	many	TRBV10-1	TRBJ2-3
TGTGCCAGCAGCTTAGCGGGAGCAGGGACAGATACGCAGTATTTT	CASSLAGAGTDTQYF	15	-	-	TRBV11-2	TRBJ2-3
TGCGCCAGCAGCTTGGCCGCCGGACAGGCAAAAGCGTATGGCTACACCTTC	CASSLAAGQAKAYGYTF	17	TRBD1	-	TRBV5-1	TRBJ1-2
TGCGCCAGCAGCCAAGGATGGGGGCAGGGGGAAAAACTGTTTTTT	CASSQGWGQGEKLFF	15	-	-	TRBV4-1	TRBJ1-4
TGTGCCAGCAGCATATCTGAACCTTATAGCAATCAGCCCCAGCATTTT	CASSISEPYSNQPQHF	16	-	-	TRBV21-1	TRBJ1-5
TGTGCCAGCTCACCAAGGACAGGGATCACCGGGGAGCTGTTTTTT	CASSPRTGITGELFF	15	TRBD1	-	TRBV18	TRBJ2-2
TGTGCCAGTCAACCGAGGGGGCCCGTTGGATACAATGAGCAGTTCTTC	CASQPRGPVGYNEQFF	16	TRBD1	-	TRBV7-3	TRBJ2-1
TGTGCCAGCAGTGATCGGCAGGGAGTCCACTACGAGCAGTACTTC	CASSDRQGVHYEQYF	15	-	-	TRBV2	TRBJ2-7
TGCGCCAGCAGGCGGGAGGGCCTCGCAGATACGCAGTATTTT	CASRREGLADTQYF	14	TRBD2	-	TRBV4-1	TRBJ2-3
TGCGCCAGCAGCTTGAATCCAGACAGGGGGTTTGGCTACACCTTC	CASSLNPDRGFGYTF	15	TRBD1	-	TRBV5-1	TRBJ1-2
TGTGCCAGCAGAACCCCCGGACGGGGGAACACTGAAGCTTTCTTT	CASRTPGRGNTEAFF	15	-	-	TRBV28	TRBJ1-1
TGCGCCAGCAGCGCCGGGGCTACATATGGCTACACCTTC	CASSAGATYGYTF	13	-	-	TRBV5-1	TRBJ1-2
TGTGCCAGCAGCTTACGGGGCGGGAAGGAAGAGACCCAGTACTTC	CASSLRGGKEETQYF	15	-	-	TRBV7-6	TRBJ2-5
TGTGCCAGCAGTGCCTGGGAGACCCAGTACTTC	CASSAWETQYF	11	-	-	TRBV2	TRBJ2-5
TGTGCCAGCTCACCAACAGGGGGAGGCACAGATACGCAGTATTTT	CASSPTGGGTDTQYF	15	TRBD1	-	TRBV18	TRBJ2-3